The TCR beta chain under discussion was sequenced for a study of memory CD4+ T cells and cytomegalovirus serostatus (dated by TCRdb to between 2019 and 2020). Context from the whole study: The cohort included roughly 35 healthy adults from Belgium, of whom 9 were CMV seropositive and 24 were CMV seronegative. CD4+ memory TCRbeta repertoires of a Belgian cohort with known cytomegalovirus serostatus were sequenced in order to replicate a published TCR-based CMV serostatus classifier.

Study-level results and caveats: A median bootstrapped AUC of 0.95 with a 95% CI of 0.76-1.00 was achieved on the Belgian cohort by the original-framework classifier. CMV serostatus prediction reached a median bootstrapped AUC of about 0.94 with the original framework and around 0.91 with a US-trained random forest. Results were interpreted as suggesting that the CMV-associated TCR signature is largely present in the CD4+ memory repertoire. Only CD4+CD45RO+ memory cells were sequenced, in contrast to the original study, in which naive and memory CD4+ and CD8+ populations were covered. Of over 150 previously reported CMV-associated TCRbeta sequences, approximately 64 appeared in the CD4+ memory repertoires, each in one to five individuals.

This clone was detected once. It lacks a known antigen. Within one base of it there is no much larger clone, and no base qualities were kept. CDR1 and CDR2, looked up from the germline V gene, are SGHTA and FQGTGA. V ends up 2 bases short and J 4 bases short, with an unmatched junction base count of 2. The CDR3 holds 14 amino acids from the cysteine to the phenylalanine. Only the CDR3 part of the read is kept: 42 bases, read in frame from the first base. Genomic DNA was extracted from sorted cells with the Quick-DNA Microprep Kit. TCRbeta DNA was amplified with the immunoSEQ hsTCRbeta kit following the manufacturer's protocol. An Illumina MiSeq instrument was used to sequence the TCRbeta libraries. The authors processed their data as follows. Following removal of out-of-frame sequences, some 2 million distinct TCRbeta sequences were retained, with an average of roughly 70,000 per individual. Each individual was scored using the number of about 180 previously reported CMV-associated TCRbeta sequences that the individual carried and the total number of productive distinct TCRbeta sequences. A beta-binomial model was reimplemented in Python, and scikit-learn random forests with default parameters were trained on US cohort data. Classifier performance on the Belgian cohort was summarized as median AUC with percentile confidence intervals over 10,000 bootstrap iterations. Not all clones reach the TCRdb copy of this immuneACCESS table, which keeps in-frame sequences only. Checked studies attribute under half of the gap to unresolved V genes and leave the rest unexplained. D and trimming come from the DNA, and the V and J calls and clone size come from that table. In this sample the table shows around 40,000 clones, about 76% of which occur a single time. The ten top clones hold around 0.72% of the sample.

Single viable CD3+CD4+CD8-CD45RO+ cells were sorted as memory CD4+ T cells on a FACSAria II. To determine CMV serostatus, a Roche Elecsys assay was used that detects serum IgG against CMV pp150, pp28, p38 and p52. After thawing, total CD4+ T cells were enriched by positive selection with CD4 magnetic microbeads. The samples came from a different study that was designed specifically to examine the CD4+ T cell memory repertoire. Peripheral blood mononuclear cells were isolated and cryopreserved according to standard operating procedures, and serum was stored at -80 degrees C. The staining used CD3-PerCP (BW264/56), CD4-APC (RPA-T4), CD45RO-PE (UCHT1) and CD8-Pacific Orange (3B5) antibodies, and Sytox blue was used to exclude non-viable cells.

This sequence uses TRBV7-3 and TRBJ2-7; 10 nucleotides in the junction match TRBD2. Sample: memory CD4+ T cells from blood. The clonotype was recovered from an adult in good health and CMV-seronegative. The DNA reads as follows: TGTGCCAGCAGCTTATTTAGCGGGGGGTACGAGCAGTACTTC. It encodes CASSLFSGGYEQYF.